The present T cell receptor beta chain was sequenced within a study of T cell responses to AZD1222 COVID-19 vaccine. Study outcomes and limitations: Clonal diversity was possibly underestimated, and the donors were mostly white British, with more females. Along spike, vaccine-associated CD4 TCRs were found throughout, with dominance at 160-218 and 743-854.

Comment on this clone: The target antigen is unknown.

Timing groups of about 4 and about 12 weeks for second doses were pooled. Assay: immunoSEQ multiplex PCR; the TCRdb copy retains only in-frame clones and omits some. The sample records around 130,000 clones, 92% being singletons. Germline V gives CDR1 SEHNR, CDR2 FQNEAQ (reference sequence). The CDR3 covers 13 residues. V gave up 7 bases and J gave up 5 bases, with 14 bases separating them. This clonotype was sampled from an adult who received the AZD1222 COVID-19 vaccine. Sequencing used peripheral blood, obtained 28 days after the second AZD1222 dose. The V call is TRBV7-9, the J call TRBJ2-5, with D perhaps TRBD2 (6 bases). DNA of the CDR3: TGTGCCAGCAAAACGGGAGTACGGGAGACCCAGTACTTC. Its protein product is CASKTGVRETQYF.